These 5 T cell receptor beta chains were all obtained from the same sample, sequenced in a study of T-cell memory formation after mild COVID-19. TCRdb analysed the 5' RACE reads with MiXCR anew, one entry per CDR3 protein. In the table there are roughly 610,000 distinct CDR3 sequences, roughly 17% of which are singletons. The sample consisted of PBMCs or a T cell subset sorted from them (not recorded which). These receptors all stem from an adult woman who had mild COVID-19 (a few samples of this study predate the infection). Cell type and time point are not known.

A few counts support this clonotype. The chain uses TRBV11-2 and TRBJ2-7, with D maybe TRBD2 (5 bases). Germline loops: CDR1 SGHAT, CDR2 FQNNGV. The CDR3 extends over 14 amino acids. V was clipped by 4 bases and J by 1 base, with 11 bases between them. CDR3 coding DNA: TGTGCCAGCAGCTCCTACACGGGGTCCTACGAGCAGTACTTC. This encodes CASSSYTGSYEQYF.

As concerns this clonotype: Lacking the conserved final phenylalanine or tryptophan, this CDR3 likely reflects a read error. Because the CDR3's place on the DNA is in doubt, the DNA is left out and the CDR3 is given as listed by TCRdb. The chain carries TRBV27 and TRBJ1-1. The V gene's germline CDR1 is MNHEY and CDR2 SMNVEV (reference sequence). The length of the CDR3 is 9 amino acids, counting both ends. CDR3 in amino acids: CASSLEKGG.

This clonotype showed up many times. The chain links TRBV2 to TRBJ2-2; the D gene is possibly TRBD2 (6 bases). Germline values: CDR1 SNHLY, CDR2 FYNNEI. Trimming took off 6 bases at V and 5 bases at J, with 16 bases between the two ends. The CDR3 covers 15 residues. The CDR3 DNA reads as TGTGCCAGCAGCCCCGCTTATGCGGGGACCGGGGAGCTGTTTTTT. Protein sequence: CASSPAYAGTGELFF. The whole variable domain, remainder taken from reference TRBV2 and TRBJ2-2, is EPEVTQTPSHQVTQMGQEVILRCVPISNHLYFYWYRQILGQKVEFLVSFYNNEISEKSEIFDDQFSVERPDGSNFTLKIRSTKLEDSAMYFCASSPAYAGTGELFFGEGSRLTVL.

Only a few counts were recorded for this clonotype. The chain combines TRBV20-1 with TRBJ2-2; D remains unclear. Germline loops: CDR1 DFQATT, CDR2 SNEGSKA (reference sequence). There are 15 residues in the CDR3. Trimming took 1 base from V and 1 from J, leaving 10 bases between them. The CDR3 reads CSARGVGLNTGELFF. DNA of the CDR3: TGCAGTGCTAGAGGGGTCGGATTGAACACCGGGGAGCTGTTTTTT.

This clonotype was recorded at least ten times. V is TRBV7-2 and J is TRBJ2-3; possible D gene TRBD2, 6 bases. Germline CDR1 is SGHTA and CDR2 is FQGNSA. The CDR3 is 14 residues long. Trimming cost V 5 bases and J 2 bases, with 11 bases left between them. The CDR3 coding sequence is TGTGCCAGCAGCCTCGGGACTTTCACAGATACGCAGTATTTT. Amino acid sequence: CASSLGTFTDTQYF.